The 12 T cell receptor beta chains listed next were all sequenced from one sample in a study of blood T cell repertoires in COVID-19. TCRdb keeps only in-frame clones here, not all; method: immunoSEQ multiplex PCR. The data contain about 100,000 clones, about 90% of them seen just once; the ten biggest clones take up 6.5% to 8%. The specimen sequenced was peripheral blood. The receptors here all came from a man between 25 and 39 years old in a cohort sampled during active COVID-19.

This chain uses TRBV10-3 with TRBJ2-3; D not certain. The germline V and J ends were trimmed by 4 bases and 4 bases, with 6 bases remaining between them. CDR1 is ENHRY and CDR2 is SYGVKD in the germline V gene. The CDR3 is made up of 12 amino acids. CDR3 bases: TGTGCCATCAGTGTATTAGCAGATACGCAGTATTTT. This codes for CAISVLADTQYF.

This chain uses TRBV11-2 with TRBJ2-3; 13 nucleotides match TRBD2. The CDR3 extends over 16 amino acids. V lost 4 bases and J lost 0; bases outside the gene matches: 1. Per the germline V gene, CDR1 is SGHAT and CDR2 is FQNNGV. DNA of the CDR3: TGTGCCAGCAGCTGGACTAGCGGGAGAAGCACAGATACGCAGTATTTT. Amino acid sequence: CASSWTSGRSTDTQYF.

This clone occurred once. The V and J genes are TRBV5-4 and TRBJ2-3; D might be TRBD2 (7 bases). This CDR3 is built from 15 residues. Germline CDR1 and CDR2: SGHNT and YYREEE (reference sequence). The germline V and J ends were trimmed by 3 bases and 5 bases, with 16 bases remaining between them. This chain's CDR3 is CASSSGGGGGDTQYF. In DNA, the CDR3 is TGTGCCAGCAGCTCTGGTGGCGGGGGCGGAGATACGCAGTATTTT.

This clone has a handful of counts. The rearrangement joins TRBV28 to TRBJ1-2; no clear D. Trimming stripped 8 bases from V and 7 bases from J, with 23 bases between. Germline CDR1 is MDHEN and CDR2 is SYDVKM. The CDR3 length is 15 residues. The CDR3 loop is CASVPGKGRGGGYTF. In nucleotides, the CDR3 is TGTGCCAGCGTTCCCGGGAAGGGCCGGGGTGGTGGCTACACCTTC.

The chain carries TRBV5-1 and TRBJ2-5; no clear D. The CDR3 sequence is 13 residues long. CDR1 is SGHRS, CDR2 YFSETQ, per germline. V dropped 1 base and J dropped 4 bases, with 8 bases sitting between them. The CDR3 bases are TGCGCCAGCAGCTTGAGAGGATCAGAGACCCAGTACTTC. This translates into CASSLRGSETQYF.

This chain uses TRBV28 with TRBJ1-1; tentative D call: TRBD1 (5 bases). V was shortened by 4 bases and J by 5 bases, with 14 bases between the two germline ends. Germline loops: CDR1 MDHEN, CDR2 SYDVKM. This CDR3 is 14 amino acids long. DNA for the CDR3: TGTGCCAGCAGTTACGGGGGAGGAAGGACTGAAGCTTTCTTT. As protein: CASSYGGGRTEAFF. Based on the CDR3 plus reference TRBV28 and TRBJ1-1, the full variable domain is DVKVTQSSRYLVKRTGEKVFLECVQDMDHENMFWYRQDPGLGLRLIYFSYDVKMKEKGDIPEGYSVSREKKERFSLILESASTNQTSMYLCASSYGGGRTEAFFGQGTRLTVV.

This sequence joins TRBV5-4 and TRBJ1-2, with D possibly TRBD1 on 6 matching bases. The CDR3 runs 13 residues. V was cut by 4 bases and J by 2 bases, with 9 bases left in between. Germline CDR1 is SGHNT and CDR2 is YYREEE (reference sequence). Here the CDR3 DNA reads TGTGCCAGCAGCCATACAGGGAACTATGGCTACACCTTC. Translated: CASSHTGNYGYTF.

This clone was counted a single time. The chain employs TRBV6-1 and TRBJ1-1; tentatively, D is TRBD1 (6 bases). The CDR3 has 13 residues. Germline values: CDR1 MNHNS, CDR2 SASEGT. V lost 3 bases to trimming and J lost 3 bases, with 8 bases between them. The CDR3 is CASSDDRYTEAFF. DNA of the CDR3: TGTGCCAGCAGTGACGACAGGTACACTGAAGCTTTCTTT.

The chain recombines TRBV5-1 with TRBJ1-1; 9 bases align to TRBD1. The V gene end was trimmed by 4 bases and the J gene end by 5 bases; junction bases not matched to a gene: 9. The CDR3 runs 15 residues. Germline CDR1 is SGHRS and CDR2 is YFSETQ. CDR3 protein: CASSPRQGEETEAFF. The CDR3 DNA sequence: TGCGCCAGCAGCCCCAGACAGGGGGAAGAGACTGAAGCTTTCTTT. The variable domain in full, completed from reference TRBV5-1 and TRBJ1-1, reads KAGVTQTPRYLIKTRGQQVTLSCSPISGHRSVSWYQQTPGQGLQFLFEYFSETQRNKGNFPGRFSGRQFSNSRSEMNVSTLELGDSALYLCASSPRQGEETEAFFGQGTRLTVV.

V and J are TRBV2 and TRBJ1-5, with 8 bases fitting TRBD1. Trimming removed 4 bases from V and 5 bases from J; junction bases left unmatched: 1. CDR1 and CDR2 from the germline V gene are SNHLY and FYNNEI. The CDR3 spans 13 residues. DNA for the CDR3: TGTGCCAGCAGTGGACAGGGGCATCAGCCCCAGCATTTT. It is translated as CASSGQGHQPQHF.

This chain joins TRBV4-2 and TRBJ1-1; tentatively, D is TRBD1 (6 bases). This CDR3 is built from 13 residues. The V gene's germline CDR1 is LGHNA and CDR2 YNFKEQ. V lost 0 bases and J 7 bases, leaving 9 bases between the germline ends. The CDR3 loop is CASSQEKGDEAFF. The DNA of the CDR3 is TGTGCCAGCAGCCAAGAAAAGGGGGATGAAGCTTTCTTT.

This clone was observed a handful of times. V is TRBV4-3 and J is TRBJ2-1, with 10 bases lining up with TRBD2. CDR1 LGHNA and CDR2 YSLEER come from the germline V gene. CDR3 size: 15 residues. V lost 6 bases and J lost 6; bases outside the gene matches: 8. The CDR3 sequence is CASSPSGGAFNEQFF. The CDR3 DNA sequence: TGCGCCAGCAGTCCCAGCGGGGGGGCTTTCAATGAGCAGTTCTTC.